The 8 T cell receptor beta chains below come from one sample, sequenced in a study of cytomegalovirus exposure and HLA in healthy donors. The PCR made use of 60 Vbeta and 13 Jbeta primers. The method was immunoSEQ multiplex PCR; TCRdb's version includes in-frame clones alone and lacks a portion of them. This sample carries over 200,000 clones, approximately 80% of them seen once, and the ten largest clones take 3.5% to 4%. Sequencing was performed on PBMCs. The receptor source for this set is a male donor in good health and CMV-seronegative.

The chain is built from TRBV5-1 and TRBJ2-6; 11 bases are shared with TRBD1. CDR3 length equals 17 residues. The germline V gene encodes CDR1 SGHRS and CDR2 YFSETQ. Losses at the gene ends were 4 bases for V and 4 bases for J; bases not matched to a gene: 7. The DNA of the CDR3 is TGCGCCAGCAGCCCCTGGACAGGGGGCACGGGGGCCAACGTCCTGACTTTC. Amino acids: CASSPWTGGTGANVLTF.

The chain couples TRBV5-6 to TRBJ2-5; D is ambiguous. The better agreement between TRBJ2-7 and the DNA end casts doubt on the J call. The CDR3 consists of 11 residues. The germline V gene has CDR1 SGHDT and CDR2 YYEEEE. The chain's CDR3 is CASSLFSEQYF. CDR3 in DNA: TGTGCCAGCAGCCTGTTTTCCGAGCAGTACTTC.

V usage is TRBV28 and J usage is TRBJ2-7; TRBD1 matches 10 bases. Germline loops: CDR1 MDHEN, CDR2 SYDVKM. The V and J ends lost 9 bases and 2 bases, in that order; junction bases with no gene match: 7. This CDR3 is built from 14 residues. As DNA, the CDR3 is TGTGCCAGTTTAACCGGGACAGGGGCCTACGAGCAGTACTTC. Translating gives CASLTGTGAYEQYF.

This chain joins TRBV6-5 and TRBJ1-3; D not resolved. Trimming cost V 10 bases and J 0 bases, with 7 bases left between them. The CDR3 runs 12 residues. Germline V CDR1 and CDR2: MNHEY, SVGAGI. CDR3 nucleotide sequence: TGTGCCACCGGGGTCTCTGGAAACACCATATATTTT. Amino acids: CATGVSGNTIYF.

This chain joins TRBV9 and TRBJ1-2, with D uncertain. Trimming removed 0 bases at V and 7 bases at J, with 13 bases between. CDR3 length: 14 residues. Germline CDR1 is SGDLS and CDR2 is YYNGEE. The CDR3 spells CASSVAPEGVGYTF. Here the CDR3 DNA reads TGTGCCAGCAGCGTAGCTCCCGAAGGAGTTGGCTACACCTTC.

The V call is TRBV19, the J call TRBJ2-7; 8 nucleotides agree with TRBD1. This CDR3 has 15 amino acids. Trimming took 5 bases from V and 4 from J; bases not matched to a gene: 10. From germline, CDR1 is LNHDA and CDR2 SQIVND (reference sequence). The CDR3 coding sequence is TGTGCCAGTAGTGTCGGGACAGGAGGTTCTTACGAGCAGTACTTC. Residues: CASSVGTGGSYEQYF.

This chain joins TRBV6-4 and TRBJ2-1, with 8 bases fitting TRBD2. The CDR3 loop spans 19 amino acids. CDR1 is MRHNA and CDR2 is SNTAGT in the germline V gene. With 10 bases clipped from V and 5 bases from J, the junction kept 25 bases outside the gene matches. CDR3 protein: CATGRSIPAGVRLHNEQFF. The CDR3 nucleotides are TGTGCCACCGGGAGGTCTATTCCAGCGGGAGTCAGGCTTCACAATGAGCAGTTCTTC.

The gene calls are TRBV7-2 and TRBJ2-7; D gene unclear. The CDR3 extends over 12 amino acids. Deletions cut 1 base from V and 2 bases from J, with 3 bases between. The germline gives CDR1 SGHTA, CDR2 FQGNSA. For the CDR3, the DNA is TGTGCCAGCAGCTTAGGAGCCTACGAGCAGTACTTC. This sequence encodes CASSLGAYEQYF. Filled out from reference TRBV7-2 and TRBJ2-7, the complete variable domain reads GAGVSQSPSNKVTEKGKDVELRCDPISGHTALYWYRQSLGQGLEFLIYFQGNSAPDKSGLPSDRFSAERTGGSVSTLTIQRTQQEDSAVYLCASSLGAYEQYFGPGTRLTVT.